This T cell receptor (beta chain) was recovered during a study of cytomegalovirus exposure and HLA in healthy donors. Across the study: From about 179 million T cells, an earlier analysis saw under 140 million unique TCR beta sequences.

Note on this clone: No antigen is known for it.

Study observations and caveats: Per a prior analysis, the majority of TCR beta V segments were productive roughly 87% or roughly 30% of the time. Reportedly, cytomegalovirus status was diagnosed with high sensitivity and specificity. Analyzed later, association rates of TCRs varied across HLA loci, with DRB1 most and HLA-C fewest.

Primers for the PCR totalled 60 Vbeta and 13 Jbeta. Some clones are missing from TCRdb's copy, which holds only in-frame ones; the method was immunoSEQ multiplex PCR. Of about 50,000 clones in the sample, about four fifths are singletons; the top ten hold roughly 2.5%. The source material was PBMCs. The receptor was isolated from a boy aged 10-17 years in good health and CMV-seropositive.

The CDR3 protein is CASSLQWSSYNEQFF. DNA for the CDR3: TGCGCCAGCAGCCTCCAGTGGAGCTCCTACAATGAGCAGTTCTTC. The chain carries TRBV4-1 and TRBJ2-1, with no clear D. There are 15 residues in the CDR3. V was pared by 4 bases and J by 0 bases, with 10 bases between. The V gene's germline CDR1 is MGHRA and CDR2 YSYEKL.